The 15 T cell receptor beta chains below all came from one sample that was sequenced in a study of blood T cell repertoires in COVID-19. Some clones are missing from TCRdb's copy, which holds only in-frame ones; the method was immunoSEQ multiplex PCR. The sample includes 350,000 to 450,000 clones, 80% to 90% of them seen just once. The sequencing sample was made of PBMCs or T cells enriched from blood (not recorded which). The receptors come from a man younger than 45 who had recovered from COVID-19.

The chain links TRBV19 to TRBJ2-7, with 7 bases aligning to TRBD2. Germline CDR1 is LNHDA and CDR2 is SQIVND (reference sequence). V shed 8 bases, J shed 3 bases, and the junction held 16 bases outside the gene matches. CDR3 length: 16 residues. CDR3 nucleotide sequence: TGTGCCAGTGCGATCGGGGGGTCCCCTGCGATCTACGAGCAGTACTTC. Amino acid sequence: CASAIGGSPAIYEQYF. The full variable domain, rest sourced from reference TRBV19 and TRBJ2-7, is DGGITQSPKYLFRKEGQNVTLSCEQNLNHDAMYWYRQDPGQGLRLIYYSQIVNDFQKGDIAEGYSVSREKKESFPLTVTSAQKNPTAFYLCASAIGGSPAIYEQYFGPGTRLTVT.

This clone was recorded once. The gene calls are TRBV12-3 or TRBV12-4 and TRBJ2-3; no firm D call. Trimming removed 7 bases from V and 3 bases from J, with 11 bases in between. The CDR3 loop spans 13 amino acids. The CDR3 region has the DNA TGTGCCAGCATCCAAGCCATTACAGATACGCAGTATTTT. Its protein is CASIQAITDTQYF.

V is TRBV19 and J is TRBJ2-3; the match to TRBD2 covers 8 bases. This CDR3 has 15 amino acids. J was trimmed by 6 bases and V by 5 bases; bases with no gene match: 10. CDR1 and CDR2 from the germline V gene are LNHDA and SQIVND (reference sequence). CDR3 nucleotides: TGTGCCAGTAGTCCACCGGGACTAGTGGGCGATACGCAGTATTTT. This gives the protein CASSPPGLVGDTQYF. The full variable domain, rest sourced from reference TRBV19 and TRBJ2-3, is DGGITQSPKYLFRKEGQNVTLSCEQNLNHDAMYWYRQDPGQGLRLIYYSQIVNDFQKGDIAEGYSVSREKKESFPLTVTSAQKNPTAFYLCASSPPGLVGDTQYFGPGTRLTVL.

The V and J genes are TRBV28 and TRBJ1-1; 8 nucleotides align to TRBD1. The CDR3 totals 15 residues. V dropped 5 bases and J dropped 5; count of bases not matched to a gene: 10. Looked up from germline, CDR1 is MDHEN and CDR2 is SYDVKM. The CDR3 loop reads CASSKTGVVGTEAFF. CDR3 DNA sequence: TGTGCCAGCAGTAAGACAGGGGTGGTGGGAACTGAAGCTTTCTTT.

In DNA form, the CDR3 reads TGTGCCAGTAGAAATCCGGGGACTAGCGGGACCGGGGAGCTGTTTTTT. This gives the protein CASRNPGTSGTGELFF. The chain employs TRBV19 and TRBJ2-2; 12 bases match TRBD2. This CDR3 has 16 amino acids. V lost 6 bases and J lost 5; bases outside the gene matches: 7. CDR1 is LNHDA and CDR2 is SQIVND in the germline V gene (reference sequence).

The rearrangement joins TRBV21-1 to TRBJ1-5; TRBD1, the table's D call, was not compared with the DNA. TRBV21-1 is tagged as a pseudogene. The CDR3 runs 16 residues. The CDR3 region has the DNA TGTGCCAGCAGCAAATGGGGAAAGGGGGGCAATCAGCCCCAGCATTTT. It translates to CASSKWGKGGNQPQHF.

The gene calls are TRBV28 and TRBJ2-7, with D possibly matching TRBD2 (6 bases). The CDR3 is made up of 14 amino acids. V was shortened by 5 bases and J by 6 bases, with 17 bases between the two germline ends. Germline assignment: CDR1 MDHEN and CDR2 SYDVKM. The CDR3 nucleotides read TGTGCCAGCAGTGTCGGAGGGGCCCCACGCGAGCAGTACTTC. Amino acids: CASSVGGAPREQYF.

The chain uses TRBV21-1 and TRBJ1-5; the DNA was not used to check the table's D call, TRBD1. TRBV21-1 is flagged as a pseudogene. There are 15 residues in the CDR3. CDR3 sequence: CASSKARDRGQPQHF. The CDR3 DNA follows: TGTGCCAGCAGCAAAGCGCGGGACAGGGGGCAGCCCCAGCATTTT.

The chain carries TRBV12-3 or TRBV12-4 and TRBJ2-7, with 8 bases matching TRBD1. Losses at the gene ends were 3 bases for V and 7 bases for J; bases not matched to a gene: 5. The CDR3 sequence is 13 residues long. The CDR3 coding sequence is TGTGCCAGCAGTTTGCAGGGGGCGGGGGAGCAGTACTTC. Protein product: CASSLQGAGEQYF.

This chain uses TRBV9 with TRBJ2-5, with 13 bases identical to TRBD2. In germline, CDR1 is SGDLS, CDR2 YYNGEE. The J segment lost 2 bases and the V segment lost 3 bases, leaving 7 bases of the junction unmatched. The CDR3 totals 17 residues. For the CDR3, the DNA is TGTGCCAGCAGCGCTTGGACTAGCGGGAGAGGTCAAGAGACCCAGTACTTC. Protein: CASSAWTSGRGQETQYF.

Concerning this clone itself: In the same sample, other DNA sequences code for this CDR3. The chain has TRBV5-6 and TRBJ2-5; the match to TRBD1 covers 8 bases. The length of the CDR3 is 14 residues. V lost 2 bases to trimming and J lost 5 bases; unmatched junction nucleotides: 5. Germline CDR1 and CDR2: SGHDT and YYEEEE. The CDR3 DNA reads TGTGCCAGCAGCTTTCTACAGGGGGTGGAGACCCAGTACTTC. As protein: CASSFLQGVETQYF.

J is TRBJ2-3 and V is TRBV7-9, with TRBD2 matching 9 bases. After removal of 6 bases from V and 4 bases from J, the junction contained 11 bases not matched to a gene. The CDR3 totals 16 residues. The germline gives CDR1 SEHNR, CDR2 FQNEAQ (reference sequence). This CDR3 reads CASRPQASGIADTQYF. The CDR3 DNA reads TGTGCCAGCAGACCGCAGGCTAGCGGGATAGCAGATACGCAGTATTTT.

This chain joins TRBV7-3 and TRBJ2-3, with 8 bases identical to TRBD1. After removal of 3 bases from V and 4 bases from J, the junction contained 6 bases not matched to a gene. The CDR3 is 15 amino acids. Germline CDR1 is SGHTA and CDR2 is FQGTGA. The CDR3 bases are TGTGCCAGCAGCTTCTCTTCAGGGGGCCCAGATACGCAGTATTTT. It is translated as CASSFSSGGPDTQYF.

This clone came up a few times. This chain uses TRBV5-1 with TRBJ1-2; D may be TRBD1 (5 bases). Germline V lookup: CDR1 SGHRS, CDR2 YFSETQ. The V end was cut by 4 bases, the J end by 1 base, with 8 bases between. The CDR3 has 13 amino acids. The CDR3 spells CASSETDNYGYTF. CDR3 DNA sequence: TGCGCCAGCAGCGAGACAGATAACTATGGCTACACCTTC.

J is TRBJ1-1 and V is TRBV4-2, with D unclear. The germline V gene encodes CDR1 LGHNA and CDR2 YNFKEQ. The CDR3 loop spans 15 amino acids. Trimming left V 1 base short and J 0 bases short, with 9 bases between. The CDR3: CASSQGSGMNTEAFF. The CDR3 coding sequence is TGTGCCAGCAGCCAAGGGAGCGGCATGAACACTGAAGCTTTCTTT.